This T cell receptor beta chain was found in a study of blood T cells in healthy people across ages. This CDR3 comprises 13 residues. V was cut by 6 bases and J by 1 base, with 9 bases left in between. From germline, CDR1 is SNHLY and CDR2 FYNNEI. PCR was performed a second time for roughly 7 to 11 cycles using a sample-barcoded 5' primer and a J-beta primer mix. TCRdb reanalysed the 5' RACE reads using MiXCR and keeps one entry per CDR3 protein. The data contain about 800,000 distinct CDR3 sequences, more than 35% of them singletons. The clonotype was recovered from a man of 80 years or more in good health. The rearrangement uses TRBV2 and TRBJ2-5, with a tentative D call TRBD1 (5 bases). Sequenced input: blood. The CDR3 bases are TGTGCCAGCAGCTTCAGGGCCCAAGAGACCCAGTACTTC. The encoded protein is CASSFRAQETQYF. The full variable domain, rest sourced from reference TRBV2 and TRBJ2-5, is EPEVTQTPSHQVTQMGQEVILRCVPISNHLYFYWYRQILGQKVEFLVSFYNNEISEKSEIFDDQFSVERPDGSNFTLKIRSTKLEDSAMYFCASSFRAQETQYFGPGTRLLVL.